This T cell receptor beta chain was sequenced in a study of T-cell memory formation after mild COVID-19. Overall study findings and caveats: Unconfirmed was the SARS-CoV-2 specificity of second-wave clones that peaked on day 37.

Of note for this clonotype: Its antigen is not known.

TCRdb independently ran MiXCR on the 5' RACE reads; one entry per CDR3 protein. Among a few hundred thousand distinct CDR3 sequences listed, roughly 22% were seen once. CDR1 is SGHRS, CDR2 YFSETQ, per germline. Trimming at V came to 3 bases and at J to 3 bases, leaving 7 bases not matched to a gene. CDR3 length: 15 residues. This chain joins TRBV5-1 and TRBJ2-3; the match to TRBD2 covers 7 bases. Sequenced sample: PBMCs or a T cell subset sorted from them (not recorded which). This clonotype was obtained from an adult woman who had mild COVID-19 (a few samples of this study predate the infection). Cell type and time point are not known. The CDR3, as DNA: TGCGCCAGCAGCTCCCTGTGGGGGGGTACAGATACGCAGTATTTT. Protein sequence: CASSSLWGGTDTQYF.